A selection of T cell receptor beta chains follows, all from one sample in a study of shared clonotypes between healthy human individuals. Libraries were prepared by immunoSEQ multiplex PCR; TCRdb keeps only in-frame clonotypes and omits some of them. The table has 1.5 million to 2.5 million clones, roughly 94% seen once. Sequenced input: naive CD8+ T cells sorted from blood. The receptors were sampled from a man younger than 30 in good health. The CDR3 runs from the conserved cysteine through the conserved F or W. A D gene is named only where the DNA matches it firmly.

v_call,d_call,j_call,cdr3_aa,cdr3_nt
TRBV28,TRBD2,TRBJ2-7,CASSFLAGPSGEQYF,TGTGCCAGCAGTTTCCTAGCGGGACCGTCCGGCGAGCAGTACTTC
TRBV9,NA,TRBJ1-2,CASSVEVQASYGYTF,TGTGCCAGCAGCGTAGAGGTACAGGCAAGCTATGGCTACACCTTC
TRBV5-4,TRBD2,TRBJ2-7,CASSLMAGGYEQYF,TGTGCCAGCAGCTTGATGGCGGGGGGATACGAGCAGTACTTC
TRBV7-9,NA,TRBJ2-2,CASSLAGTNTGELFF,TGTGCCAGCAGCTTAGCGGGGACTAACACCGGGGAGCTGTTTTTT
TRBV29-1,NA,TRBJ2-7,CSVVRASGSYEQYF,TGCAGCGTTGTTAGGGCGTCCGGCTCCTACGAGCAGTACTTC
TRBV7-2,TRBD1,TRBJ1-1,CASSLVNRGNGAFF,TGTGCCAGCAGCCTAGTGAACAGGGGAAATGGAGCTTTCTTT
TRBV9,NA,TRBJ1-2,CASSVSSENLGYTF,TGTGCCAGCAGCGTCTCCTCAGAGAACCTTGGCTACACCTTC
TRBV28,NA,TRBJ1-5,CASSSPALKVQPQHF,TGTGCCAGCAGTTCTCCCGCGCTAAAGGTTCAGCCCCAGCATTTT
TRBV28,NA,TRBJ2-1,CASSFSSSGEQFF,TGTGCCAGCAGTTTCTCGTCGAGCGGTGAGCAGTTCTTC
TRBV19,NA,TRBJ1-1,CASSIGIPNTEAFF,TGTGCCAGTAGTATCGGCATCCCGAACACTGAAGCTTTCTTT
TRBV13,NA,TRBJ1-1,CASSLVDLNTEAFF,TGTGCCAGCAGCTTGGTGGATTTGAACACTGAAGCTTTCTTT
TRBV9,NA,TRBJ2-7,CASSVVPNGYEQYF,TGTGCCAGCAGCGTAGTACCGAACGGCTACGAGCAGTACTTC
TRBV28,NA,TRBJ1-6,CASSFGQGNSPLHF,TGTGCCAGCAGTTTTGGGCAGGGAAATTCACCCCTCCACTTT
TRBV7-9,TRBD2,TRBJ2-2,CASSKTSGIGRTGELFF,TGTGCCAGCAGCAAGACTAGCGGGATCGGTCGCACCGGGGAGCTGTTTTTT
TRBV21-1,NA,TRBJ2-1,CASSKFVSGADTHNEQFF,TGTGCCAGCAGCAAATTCGTCTCGGGGGCGGATACCCACAATGAGCAGTTCTTC
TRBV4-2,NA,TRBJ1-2,CASSQEDNNYGYTF,TGTGCCAGCAGCCAAGAGGACAATAACTATGGCTACACCTTC
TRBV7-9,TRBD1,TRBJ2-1,CASSFHYGDRGNEQFF,TGTGCCAGCAGCTTTCACTATGGGGACAGGGGCAATGAGCAGTTCTTC
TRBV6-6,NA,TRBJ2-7,CASSYSPDSPSYEQYF,TGTGCCAGCAGTTACTCGCCTGACTCGCCTTCCTACGAGCAGTACTTC
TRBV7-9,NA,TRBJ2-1,CASSLFSNEQFF,TGTGCCAGCAGCTTATTCAGTAATGAGCAGTTCTTC
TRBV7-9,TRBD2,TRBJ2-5,CASSLWGLAVQETQYF,TGTGCCAGCAGCTTGTGGGGACTAGCGGTACAAGAGACCCAGTACTTC
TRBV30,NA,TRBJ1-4,CAWSVGGVAEKLFF,TGTGCCTGGAGTGTAGGGGGGGTAGCCGAAAAACTGTTTTTT
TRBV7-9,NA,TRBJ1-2,CASSLSYSAKGYTF,TGTGCCAGCAGCTTATCGTACAGCGCTAAGGGCTACACCTTC
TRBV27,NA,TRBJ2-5,CASSLWVRETQYF,TGTGCCAGCAGTTTATGGGTACGGGAGACCCAGTACTTC
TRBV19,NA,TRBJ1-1,CASSILQGLNTEAFF,TGTGCCAGTAGTATACTTCAGGGCTTGAACACTGAAGCTTTCTTT
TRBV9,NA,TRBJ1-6,CASSRDGENSPLHF,TGTGCCAGCAGCCGGGACGGGGAGAATTCACCCCTCCACTTT
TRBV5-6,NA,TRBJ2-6,CASRKIGANVLTF,TGTGCCAGCCGGAAGATCGGGGCCAACGTCCTGACTTTC
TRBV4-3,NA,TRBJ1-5,CASSQERNQPQHF,TGCGCCAGCAGCCAAGAGCGAAATCAGCCCCAGCATTTT
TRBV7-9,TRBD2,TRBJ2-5,CASSQQGLAERTQYF,TGTGCCAGCAGCCAGCAGGGACTAGCGGAGCGGACCCAGTACTTC
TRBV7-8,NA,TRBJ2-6,CASSLLLGDMRGNVLTF,TGTGCCAGCAGCTTACTTTTGGGCGACATGAGGGGCAACGTCCTGACTTTC
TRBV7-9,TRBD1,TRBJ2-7,CASSLGDRTHEQYF,TGTGCCAGCAGCTTAGGGGACAGGACTCACGAGCAGTACTTC
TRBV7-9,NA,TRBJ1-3,CASSLASGTIYF,TGTGCCAGCAGCTTAGCCTCTGGGACCATATATTTT
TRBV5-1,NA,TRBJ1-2,CASSLAVNDLLGYTF,TGCGCCAGCAGCTTGGCCGTTAACGATCTCCTGGGCTACACCTTC
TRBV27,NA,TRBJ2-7,CASRWDTSSYEQYF,TGTGCCAGCAGGTGGGACACCAGCTCCTACGAGCAGTACTTC
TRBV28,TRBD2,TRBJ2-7,CASRSSGGTYEQYF,TGTGCCAGCAGATCTAGCGGGGGAACCTACGAGCAGTACTTC
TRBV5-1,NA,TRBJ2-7,CASSLEAMAIGNEQYF,TGCGCCAGCAGCTTGGAGGCCATGGCGATCGGCAACGAGCAGTACTTC